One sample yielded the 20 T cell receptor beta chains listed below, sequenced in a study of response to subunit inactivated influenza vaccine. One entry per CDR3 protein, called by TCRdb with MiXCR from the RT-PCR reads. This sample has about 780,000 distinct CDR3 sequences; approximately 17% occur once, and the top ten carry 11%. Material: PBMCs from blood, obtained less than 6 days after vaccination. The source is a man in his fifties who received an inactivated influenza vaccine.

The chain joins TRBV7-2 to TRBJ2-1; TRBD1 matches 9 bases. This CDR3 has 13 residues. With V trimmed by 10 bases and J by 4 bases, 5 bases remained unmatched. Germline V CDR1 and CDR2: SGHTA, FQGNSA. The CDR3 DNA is TGTGCCACCGGGACAGGGCTATACAATGAGCAGTTCTTC. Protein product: CATGTGLYNEQFF.

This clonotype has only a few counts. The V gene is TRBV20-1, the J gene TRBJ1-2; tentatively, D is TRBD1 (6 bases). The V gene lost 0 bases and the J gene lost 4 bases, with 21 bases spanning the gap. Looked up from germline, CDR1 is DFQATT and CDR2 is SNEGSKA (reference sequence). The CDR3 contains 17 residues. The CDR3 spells CSARDRLGGQPSYGYTF. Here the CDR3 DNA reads TGCAGTGCTAGAGATCGGTTGGGCGGACAGCCTTCCTATGGCTACACCTTC.

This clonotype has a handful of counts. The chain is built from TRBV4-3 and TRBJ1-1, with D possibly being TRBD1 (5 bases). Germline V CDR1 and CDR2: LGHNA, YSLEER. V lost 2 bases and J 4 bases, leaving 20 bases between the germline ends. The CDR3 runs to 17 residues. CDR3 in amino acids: CASSQFLGAGGITEAFF. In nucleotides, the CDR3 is TGCGCCAGCAGCCAATTCCTTGGGGCGGGAGGGATCACTGAAGCTTTCTTT.

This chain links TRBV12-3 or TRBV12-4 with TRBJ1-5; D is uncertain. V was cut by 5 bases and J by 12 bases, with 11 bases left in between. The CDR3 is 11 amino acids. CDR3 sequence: CASSRGRIQHF. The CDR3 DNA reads TGTGCCAGCAGTCGCGGGAGAATCCAGCATTTT.

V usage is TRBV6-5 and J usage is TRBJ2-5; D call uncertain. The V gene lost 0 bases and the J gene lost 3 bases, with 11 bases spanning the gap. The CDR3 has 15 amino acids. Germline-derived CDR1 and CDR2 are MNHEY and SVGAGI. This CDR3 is CASSYSGVKEETQYF. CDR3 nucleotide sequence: TGTGCCAGCAGTTACTCGGGCGTAAAGGAAGAGACCCAGTACTTC.

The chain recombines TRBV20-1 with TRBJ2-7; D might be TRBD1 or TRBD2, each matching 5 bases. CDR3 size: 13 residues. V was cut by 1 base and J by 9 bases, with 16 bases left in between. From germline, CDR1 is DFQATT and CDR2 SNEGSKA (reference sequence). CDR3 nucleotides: TGCAGTGCTAGAGTGTTCGGGAAGCAGGGGCAGTACTTC. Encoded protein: CSARVFGKQGQYF.

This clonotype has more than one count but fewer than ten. Here the CDR3 DNA reads TGTGCCAGCAGCCAAGTTGAACCAGGGTCCGAGCAGTACTTC. The encoded protein is CASSQVEPGSEQYF. The chain joins TRBV4-2 to TRBJ2-7, with D perhaps TRBD1 (5 bases). CDR1 and CDR2 from the germline V gene are LGHNA and YNFKEQ. V dropped 1 base and J dropped 6 bases, with 13 bases sitting between them. The CDR3 contains 14 residues.

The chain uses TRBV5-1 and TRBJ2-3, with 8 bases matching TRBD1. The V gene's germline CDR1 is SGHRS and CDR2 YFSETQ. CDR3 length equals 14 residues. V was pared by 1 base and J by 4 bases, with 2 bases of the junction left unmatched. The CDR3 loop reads CASSLKQGADTQYF. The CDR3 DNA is TGCGCCAGCAGCTTGAAACAGGGGGCAGATACGCAGTATTTT. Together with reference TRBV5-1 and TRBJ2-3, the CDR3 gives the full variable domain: KAGVTQTPRYLIKTRGQQVTLSCSPISGHRSVSWYQQTPGQGLQFLFEYFSETQRNKGNFPGRFSGRQFSNSRSEMNVSTLELGDSALYLCASSLKQGADTQYFGPGTRLTVL.

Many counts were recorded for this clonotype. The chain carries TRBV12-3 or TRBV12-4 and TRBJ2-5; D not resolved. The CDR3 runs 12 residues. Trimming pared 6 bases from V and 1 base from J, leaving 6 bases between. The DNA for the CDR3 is TGTGCCAGCAGACGGGCCCAAGAGACCCAGTACTTC. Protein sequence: CASRRAQETQYF.

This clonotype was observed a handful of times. The CDR3 sequence: CASSASGRADEQFF. The CDR3 nucleotides are TGCGCCAGCAGCGCTAGCGGGAGGGCGGATGAGCAGTTCTTC. This chain connects TRBV5-1 to TRBJ2-1; TRBD2 matches 12 bases. Trimming cost V 4 bases and J 8 bases; bases outside gene matches: 4. The CDR3 has 14 amino acids. Germline V gives CDR1 SGHRS, CDR2 YFSETQ.

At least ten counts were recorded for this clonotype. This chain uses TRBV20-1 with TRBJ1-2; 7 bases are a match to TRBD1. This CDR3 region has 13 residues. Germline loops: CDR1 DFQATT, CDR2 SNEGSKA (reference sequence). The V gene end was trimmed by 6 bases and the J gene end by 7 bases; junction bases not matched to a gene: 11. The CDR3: CSAPRQGLRGYTF. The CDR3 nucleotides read TGCAGTGCCCCAAGACAGGGACTTCGTGGCTACACCTTC.

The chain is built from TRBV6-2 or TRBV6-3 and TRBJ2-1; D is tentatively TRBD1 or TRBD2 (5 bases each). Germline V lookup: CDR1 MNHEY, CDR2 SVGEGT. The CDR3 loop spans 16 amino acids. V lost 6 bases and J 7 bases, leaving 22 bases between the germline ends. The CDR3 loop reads CASRTGAGGFQNEQFF. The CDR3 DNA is TGTGCCAGCAGAACCGGGGCTGGCGGGTTCCAAAATGAGCAGTTCTTC.

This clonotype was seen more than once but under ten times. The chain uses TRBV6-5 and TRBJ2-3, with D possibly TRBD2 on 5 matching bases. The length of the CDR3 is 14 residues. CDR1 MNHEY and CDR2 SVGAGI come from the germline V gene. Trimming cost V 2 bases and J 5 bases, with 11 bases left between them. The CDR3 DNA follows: TGTGCCAGCAGTTACCGGACCGGGGAAGATACGCAGTATTTT. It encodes CASSYRTGEDTQYF.

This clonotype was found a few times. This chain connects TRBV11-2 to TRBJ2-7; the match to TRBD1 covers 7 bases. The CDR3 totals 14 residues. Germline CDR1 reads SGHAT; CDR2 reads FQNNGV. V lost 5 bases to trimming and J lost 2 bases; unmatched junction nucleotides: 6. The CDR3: CASSVGTDPYEQYF. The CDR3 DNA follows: TGTGCCAGCAGCGTCGGGACAGATCCCTACGAGCAGTACTTC.

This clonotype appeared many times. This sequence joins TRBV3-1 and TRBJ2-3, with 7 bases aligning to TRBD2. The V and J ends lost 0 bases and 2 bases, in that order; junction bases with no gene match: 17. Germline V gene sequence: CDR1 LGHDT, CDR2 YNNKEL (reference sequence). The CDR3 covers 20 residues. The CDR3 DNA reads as TGTGCCAGCAGCCAAGATTCCCATTTTCGCCGGAGCGGGGTCACAGATACGCAGTATTTT. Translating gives CASSQDSHFRRSGVTDTQYF.

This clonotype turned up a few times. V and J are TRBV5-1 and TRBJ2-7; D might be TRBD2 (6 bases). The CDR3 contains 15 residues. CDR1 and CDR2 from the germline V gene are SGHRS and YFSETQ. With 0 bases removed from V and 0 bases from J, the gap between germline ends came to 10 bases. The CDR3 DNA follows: TGCGCCAGCAGCTTGGGTAGCGGCTTCTCCTACGAGCAGTACTTC. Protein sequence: CASSLGSGFSYEQYF.

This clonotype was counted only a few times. The CDR3 spells CAISPLSLGEQYF. Here the CDR3 DNA reads TGTGCCATCAGCCCCCTCTCCCTCGGCGAGCAGTACTTC. The genes are TRBV10-3 and TRBJ2-7; D is undetermined. The V gene lost 6 bases and the J gene lost 6 bases, with 15 bases spanning the gap. The CDR3 sequence is 13 residues long. Germline V gene lookup returns CDR1 ENHRY and CDR2 SYGVKD.

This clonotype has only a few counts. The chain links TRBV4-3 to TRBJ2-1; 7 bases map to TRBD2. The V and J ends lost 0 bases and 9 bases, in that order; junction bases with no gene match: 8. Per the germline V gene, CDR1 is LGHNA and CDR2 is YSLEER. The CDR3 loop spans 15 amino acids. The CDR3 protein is CASSQDRRPSGEQFF. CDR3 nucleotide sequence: TGCGCCAGCAGCCAAGATAGACGGCCTAGCGGTGAGCAGTTCTTC.

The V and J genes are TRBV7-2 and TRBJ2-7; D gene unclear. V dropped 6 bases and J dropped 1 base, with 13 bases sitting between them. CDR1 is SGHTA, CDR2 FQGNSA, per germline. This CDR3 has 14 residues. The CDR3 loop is CASSPMPGSYEQYF. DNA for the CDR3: TGTGCCAGCAGTCCCATGCCCGGATCCTACGAGCAGTACTTC.

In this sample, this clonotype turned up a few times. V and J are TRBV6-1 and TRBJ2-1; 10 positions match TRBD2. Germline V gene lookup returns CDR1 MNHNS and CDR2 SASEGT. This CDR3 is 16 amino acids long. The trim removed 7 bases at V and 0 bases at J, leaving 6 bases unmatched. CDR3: CASMGLAFPSYNEQFF. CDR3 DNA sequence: TGTGCCAGCATGGGACTAGCGTTTCCCTCCTACAATGAGCAGTTCTTC.